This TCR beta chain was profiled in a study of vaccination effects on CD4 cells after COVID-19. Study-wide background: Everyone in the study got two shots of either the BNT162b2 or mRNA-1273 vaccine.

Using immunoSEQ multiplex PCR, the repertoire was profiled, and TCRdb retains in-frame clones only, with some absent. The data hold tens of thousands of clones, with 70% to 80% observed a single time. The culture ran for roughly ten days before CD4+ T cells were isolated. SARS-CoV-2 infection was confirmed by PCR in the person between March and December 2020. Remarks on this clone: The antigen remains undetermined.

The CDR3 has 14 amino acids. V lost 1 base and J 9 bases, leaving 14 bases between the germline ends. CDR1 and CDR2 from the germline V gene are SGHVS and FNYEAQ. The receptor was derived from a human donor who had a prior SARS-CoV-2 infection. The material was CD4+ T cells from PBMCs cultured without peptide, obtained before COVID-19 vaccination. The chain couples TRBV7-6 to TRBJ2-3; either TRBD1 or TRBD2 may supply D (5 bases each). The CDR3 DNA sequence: TGTGCCAGCAGCTTAGATACAGGACTTACCACGCAGTATTTT. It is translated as CASSLDTGLTTQYF.